This TCR beta chain was sequenced during a study of blood T cells in healthy people across ages. Germline values: CDR1 SEHNR, CDR2 FQNEAQ (reference sequence). With 5 bases clipped from V and 10 bases from J, the junction kept 7 bases outside the gene matches. The CDR3 sequence is 13 residues long. This clonotype has only a few counts. The use of a sample-barcoded 5' primer and a J-beta primer mix characterized a second PCR of roughly 7 to 12 cycles. MiXCR, run by TCRdb on the 5' RACE reads, gives a single entry per CDR3 protein. The sample has roughly 1 million distinct CDR3 sequences, almost 25% seen once. These same records also appear under a second study, on T cells of mothers and their children.

The chain links TRBV7-9 to TRBJ2-1; 8 bases line up with TRBD2. The TCR originated in a girl aged 2-10 years in good health. The sequenced sample was blood. CDR3 bases: TGTGCCAGCAGCCTATTGGGACTAGAAGAGCAGTTCTTC. Translating it yields CASSLLGLEEQFF.